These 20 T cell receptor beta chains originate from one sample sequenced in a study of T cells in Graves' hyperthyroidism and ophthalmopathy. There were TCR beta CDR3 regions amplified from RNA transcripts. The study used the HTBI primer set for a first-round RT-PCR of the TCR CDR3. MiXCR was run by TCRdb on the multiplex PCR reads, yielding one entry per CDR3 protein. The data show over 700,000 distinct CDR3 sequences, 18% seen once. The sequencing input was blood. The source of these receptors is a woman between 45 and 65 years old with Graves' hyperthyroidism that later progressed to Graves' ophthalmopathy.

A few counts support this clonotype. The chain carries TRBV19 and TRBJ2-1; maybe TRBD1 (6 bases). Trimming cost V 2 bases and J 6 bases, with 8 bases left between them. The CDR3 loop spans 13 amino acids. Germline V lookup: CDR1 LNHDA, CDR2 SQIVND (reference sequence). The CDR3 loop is CASSISGANEQFF. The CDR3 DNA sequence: TGTGCCAGTAGTATATCAGGGGCCAATGAGCAGTTCTTC.

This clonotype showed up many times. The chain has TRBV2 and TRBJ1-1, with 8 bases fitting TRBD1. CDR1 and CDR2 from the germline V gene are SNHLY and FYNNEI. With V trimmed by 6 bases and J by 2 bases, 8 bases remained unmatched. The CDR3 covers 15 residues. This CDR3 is CASRRQGIGNTEAFF. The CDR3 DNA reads TGTGCCAGCAGAAGACAGGGGATAGGAAACACTGAAGCTTTCTTT.

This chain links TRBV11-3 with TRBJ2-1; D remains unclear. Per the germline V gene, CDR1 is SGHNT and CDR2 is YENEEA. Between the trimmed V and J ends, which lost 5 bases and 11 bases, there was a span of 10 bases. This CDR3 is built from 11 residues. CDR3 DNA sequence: TGTGCCAGCAGCCAGAATTCTAAGCAGTTCTTC. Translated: CASSQNSKQFF.

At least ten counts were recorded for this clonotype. CDR3 DNA sequence: TGCGCCAGCAGCCCACTAGACGGGAACACCGGGGAGCTGTTTTTT. Its translation: CASSPLDGNTGELFF. The chain uses TRBV5-1 and TRBJ2-2; D is perhaps TRBD2 (5 bases). The CDR3 is 15 amino acids. Per the germline V gene, CDR1 is SGHRS and CDR2 is YFSETQ. The V gene lost 4 bases and the J gene lost 1 base, with 11 bases spanning the gap.

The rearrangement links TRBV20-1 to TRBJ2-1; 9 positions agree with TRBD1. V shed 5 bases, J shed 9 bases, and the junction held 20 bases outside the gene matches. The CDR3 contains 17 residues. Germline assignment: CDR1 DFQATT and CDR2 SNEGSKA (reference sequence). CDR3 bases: TGCAGTGCTGATTTCCCGGGACAGGGTTCCGTGGGTTTTGAGCAGTTCTTC. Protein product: CSADFPGQGSVGFEQFF.

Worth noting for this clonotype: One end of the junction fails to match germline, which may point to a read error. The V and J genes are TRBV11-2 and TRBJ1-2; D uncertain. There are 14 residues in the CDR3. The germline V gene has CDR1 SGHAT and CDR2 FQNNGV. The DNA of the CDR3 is TGTGCCAGCAGCCTAGACGGGCCCGGCCGTGGCTACACCTTC. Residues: CASSLDGPGRGYTF.

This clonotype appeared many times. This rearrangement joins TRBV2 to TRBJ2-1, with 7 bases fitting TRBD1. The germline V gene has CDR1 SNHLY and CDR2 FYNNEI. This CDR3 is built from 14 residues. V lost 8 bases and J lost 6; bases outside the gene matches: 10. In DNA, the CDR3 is TGTGCCAGCCCCCGACAGGGTCCTATCAATGAGCAGTTCTTC. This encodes CASPRQGPINEQFF.

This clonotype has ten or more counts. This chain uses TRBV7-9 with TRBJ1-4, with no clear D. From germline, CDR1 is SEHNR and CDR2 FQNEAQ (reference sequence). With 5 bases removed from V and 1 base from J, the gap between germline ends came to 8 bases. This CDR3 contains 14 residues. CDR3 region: CASSPPGTNEKLFF. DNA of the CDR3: TGTGCCAGCAGCCCACCGGGAACTAATGAAAAACTGTTTTTT.

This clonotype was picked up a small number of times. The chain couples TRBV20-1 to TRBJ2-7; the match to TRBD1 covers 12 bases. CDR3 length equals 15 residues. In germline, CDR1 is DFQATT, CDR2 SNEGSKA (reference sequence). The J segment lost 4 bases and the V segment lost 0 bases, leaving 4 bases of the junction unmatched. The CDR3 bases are TGCAGTGCTAGAGATGGGACAGGGGGCTGGTACGAGCAGTACTTC. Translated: CSARDGTGGWYEQYF.

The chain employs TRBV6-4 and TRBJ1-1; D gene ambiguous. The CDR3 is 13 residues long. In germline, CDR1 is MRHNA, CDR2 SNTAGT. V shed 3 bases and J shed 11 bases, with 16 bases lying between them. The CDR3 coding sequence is TGTGCCAGCAGTGATGGGCCCGCGTCGTTGGCTTTCTTT. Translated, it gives CASSDGPASLAFF.

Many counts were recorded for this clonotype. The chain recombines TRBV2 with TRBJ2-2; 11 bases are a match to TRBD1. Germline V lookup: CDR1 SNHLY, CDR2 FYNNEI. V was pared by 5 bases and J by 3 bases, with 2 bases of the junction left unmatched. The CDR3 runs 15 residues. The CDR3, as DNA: TGTGCCAGCAGTCGGACAGGGGGCGACACCGGGGAGCTGTTTTTT. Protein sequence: CASSRTGGDTGELFF. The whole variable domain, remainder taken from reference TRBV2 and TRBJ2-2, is EPEVTQTPSHQVTQMGQEVILRCVPISNHLYFYWYRQILGQKVEFLVSFYNNEISEKSEIFDDQFSVERPDGSNFTLKIRSTKLEDSAMYFCASSRTGGDTGELFFGEGSRLTVL.

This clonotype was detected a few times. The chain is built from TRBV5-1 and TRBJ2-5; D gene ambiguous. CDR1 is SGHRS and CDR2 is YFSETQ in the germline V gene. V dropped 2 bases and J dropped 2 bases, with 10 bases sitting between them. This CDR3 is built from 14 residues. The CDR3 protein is CASSFQPNQETQYF. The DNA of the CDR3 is TGCGCCAGCAGCTTTCAGCCGAATCAAGAGACCCAGTACTTC.

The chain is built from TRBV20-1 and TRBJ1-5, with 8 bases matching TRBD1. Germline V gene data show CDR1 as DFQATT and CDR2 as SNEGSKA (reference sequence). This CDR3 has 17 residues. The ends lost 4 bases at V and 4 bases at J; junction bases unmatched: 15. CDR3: CSATLDRASFSNQPQHF. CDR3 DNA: TGCAGTGCTACCCTGGACAGGGCTAGTTTTAGTAATCAGCCCCAGCATTTT.

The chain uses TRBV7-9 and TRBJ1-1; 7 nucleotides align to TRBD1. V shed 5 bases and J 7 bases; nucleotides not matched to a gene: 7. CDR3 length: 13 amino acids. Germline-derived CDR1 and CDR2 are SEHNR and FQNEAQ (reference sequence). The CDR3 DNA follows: TGTGCCAGCAGCCCATCCAGGGGGTTTGAAGCTTTCTTT. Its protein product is CASSPSRGFEAFF.

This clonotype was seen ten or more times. CDR3: CASSPRHTSNQPQHF. CDR3 bases: TGTGCCAGCAGCCCGAGGCATACTAGCAATCAGCCCCAGCATTTT. V is TRBV3-1 and J is TRBJ1-5, with no clear D. CDR3 length: 15 residues. Trimming stripped 4 bases from V and 0 bases from J, with 10 bases between. Germline V gives CDR1 LGHDT, CDR2 YNNKEL (reference sequence). The full variable domain, rest sourced from reference TRBV3-1 and TRBJ1-5, is DTAVSQTPKYLVTQMGNDKSIKCEQNLGHDTMYWYKQDSKKFLKIMFSYNNKELIINETVPNRFSPKSPDKAHLNLHINSLELGDSAVYFCASSPRHTSNQPQHFGDGTRLSIL.

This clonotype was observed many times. DNA for the CDR3: TGTGCCAGCAGTTACTCGATGACAGGGGACTCACCCCTCCACTTT. Translating it yields CASSYSMTGDSPLHF. V usage is TRBV6-5 and J usage is TRBJ1-6; the match to TRBD1 covers 8 bases. The CDR3 is 15 amino acids. Germline CDR1 and CDR2: MNHEY and SVGAGI. Trimming removed 0 bases from V and 10 bases from J; junction bases left unmatched: 5.

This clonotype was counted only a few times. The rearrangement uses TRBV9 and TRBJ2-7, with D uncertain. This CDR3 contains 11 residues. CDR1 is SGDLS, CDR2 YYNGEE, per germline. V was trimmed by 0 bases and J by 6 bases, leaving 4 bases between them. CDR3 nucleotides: TGTGCCAGCAGCGTAGGACTCGAGCAGTACTTC. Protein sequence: CASSVGLEQYF.

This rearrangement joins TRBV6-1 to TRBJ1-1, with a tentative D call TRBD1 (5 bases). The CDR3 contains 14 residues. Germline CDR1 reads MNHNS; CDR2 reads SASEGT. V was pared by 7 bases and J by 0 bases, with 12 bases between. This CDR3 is CASKADTLNTEAFF. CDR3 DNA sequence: TGTGCCAGCAAGGCGGACACCTTGAACACTGAAGCTTTCTTT.

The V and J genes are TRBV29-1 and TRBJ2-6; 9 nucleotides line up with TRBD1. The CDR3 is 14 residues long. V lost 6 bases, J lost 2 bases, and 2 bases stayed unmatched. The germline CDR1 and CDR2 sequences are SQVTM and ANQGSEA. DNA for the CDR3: TGCAGCGTGACAGGGGGAGCTGGGGCCAACGTCCTGACTTTC. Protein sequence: CSVTGGAGANVLTF.

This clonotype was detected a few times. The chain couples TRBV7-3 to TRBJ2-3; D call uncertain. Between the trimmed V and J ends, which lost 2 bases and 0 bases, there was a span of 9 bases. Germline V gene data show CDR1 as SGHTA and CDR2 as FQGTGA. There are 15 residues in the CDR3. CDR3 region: CASSLGILSTDTQYF. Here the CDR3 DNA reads TGTGCCAGCAGCTTAGGCATACTAAGCACAGATACGCAGTATTTT.